The rows below give T cell receptor beta chains drawn from one sample of a study of OX40 agonist ivuxolimab in advanced cancers. Clones were read by immunoSEQ multiplex PCR, and TCRdb kept only the in-frame ones, dropping some. Of more than 45,000 clones in the sample, roughly three quarters were seen once. Sequenced material: CD4+ or CD8+ T cells sorted from blood, taken in a trial of the OX40 agonist ivuxolimab. These receptors originate from an adult with an advanced solid tumor such as melanoma, head and neck, liver or kidney cancer. The conserved cysteine and the conserved F or W are not part of the CDR3 here. The order of the fields is V gene, J gene, CDR3 protein.

TRBV28	TRBJ2-2	ASSAPTGVNTGELF
TRBV5-1	TRBJ2-7	ASSLGVADEQY
TRBV10-3	TRBJ1-6	AISEWDSNSPLH
TRBV29-1	TRBJ2-6	SVKVSGANVLT
TRBV28	TRBJ2-1	ASSPTRRAGSHNEQF
TRBV6-6	TRBJ2-1	ASSYRGSEQF
TRBV30	TRBJ1-2	AWSVSRQGPHYGYT
TRBV9	TRBJ1-1	ASSPTLDRVEAF
TRBV27	TRBJ2-1	ASSVGRSYNEQF
TRBV15	TRBJ1-2	ATTATEPNYGYT
TRBV27	TRBJ2-7	ATKGASSYEQY
TRBV7-6	TRBJ2-7	ASSLQDFSYEQY
TRBV10-3	TRBJ2-7	AISENRGYEQY
TRBV9	TRBJ2-1	ASSVDSAEQF
TRBV9	.	ASSTTGYEQY
TRBV27	TRBJ1-2	ASSFLGQGGYGYT
TRBV6-1	TRBJ2-7	ASSYTYEQY
TRBV25-1	TRBJ2-1	ASRKAGTQDNEQF
TRBV30	TRBJ1-2	AWSPDSFGYT